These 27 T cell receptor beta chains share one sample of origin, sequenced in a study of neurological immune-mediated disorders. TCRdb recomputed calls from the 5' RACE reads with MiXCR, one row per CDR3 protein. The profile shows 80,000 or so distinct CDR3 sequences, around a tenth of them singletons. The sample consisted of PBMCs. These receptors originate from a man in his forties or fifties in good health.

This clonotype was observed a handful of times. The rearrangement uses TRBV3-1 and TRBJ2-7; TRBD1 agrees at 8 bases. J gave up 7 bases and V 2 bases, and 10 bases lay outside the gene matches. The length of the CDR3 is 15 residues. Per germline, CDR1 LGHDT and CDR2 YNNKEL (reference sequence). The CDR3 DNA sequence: TGTGCCAGCAGCCAAAGGGGGCAGGGGGCCGGAGAGCAGTACTTC. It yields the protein CASSQRGQGAGEQYF.

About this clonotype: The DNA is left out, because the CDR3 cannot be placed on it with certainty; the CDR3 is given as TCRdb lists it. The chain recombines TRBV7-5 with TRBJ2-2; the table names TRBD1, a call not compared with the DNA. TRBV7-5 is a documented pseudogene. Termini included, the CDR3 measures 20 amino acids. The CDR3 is CISVSEASNRQGGNTGELFF.

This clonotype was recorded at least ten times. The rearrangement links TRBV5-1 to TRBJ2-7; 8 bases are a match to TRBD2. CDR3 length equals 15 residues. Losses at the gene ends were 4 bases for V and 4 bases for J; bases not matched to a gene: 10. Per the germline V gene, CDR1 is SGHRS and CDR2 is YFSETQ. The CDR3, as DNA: TGCGCCAGCAGCAGGCTGACTAGCGAGACTTACGAGCAGTACTTC. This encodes CASSRLTSETYEQYF.

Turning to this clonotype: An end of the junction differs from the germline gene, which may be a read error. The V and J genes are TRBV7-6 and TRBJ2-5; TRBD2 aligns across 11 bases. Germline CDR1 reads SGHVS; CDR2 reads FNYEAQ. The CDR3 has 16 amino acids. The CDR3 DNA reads TGTGCCAGCAGCTTAGGGGGACTAGCGGTCCAAGAGACCCAGCACTTC. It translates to CASSLGGLAVQETQHF.

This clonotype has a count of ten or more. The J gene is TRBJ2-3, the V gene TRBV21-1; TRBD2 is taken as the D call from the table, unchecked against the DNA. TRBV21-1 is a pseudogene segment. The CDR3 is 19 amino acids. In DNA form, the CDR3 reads TGTGCCACTACGCTCCCTATTGCGGGAGGCCTCGAGGGCACAGATACGCAGTATTTT. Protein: CATTLPIAGGLEGTDTQYF.

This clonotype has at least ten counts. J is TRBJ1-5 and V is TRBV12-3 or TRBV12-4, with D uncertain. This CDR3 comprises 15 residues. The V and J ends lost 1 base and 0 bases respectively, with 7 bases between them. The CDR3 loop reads CASSLVGFSNQPQHF. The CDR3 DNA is TGTGCCAGCAGTTTAGTTGGGTTTAGCAATCAGCCCCAGCATTTT.

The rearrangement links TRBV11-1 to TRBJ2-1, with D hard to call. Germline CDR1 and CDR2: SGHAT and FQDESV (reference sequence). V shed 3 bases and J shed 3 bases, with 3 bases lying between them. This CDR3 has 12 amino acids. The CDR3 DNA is TGTGCCAGCAGCTTGAACTACAATGAGCAGTTCTTC. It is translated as CASSLNYNEQFF.

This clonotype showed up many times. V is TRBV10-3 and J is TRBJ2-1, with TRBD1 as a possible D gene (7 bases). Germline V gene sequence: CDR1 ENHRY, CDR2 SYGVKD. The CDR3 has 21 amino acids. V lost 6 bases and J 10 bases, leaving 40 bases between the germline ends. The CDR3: CAISVGDRDSLRVQARGEQFF. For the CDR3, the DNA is TGTGCCATCAGCGTTGGGGACCGGGACAGCCTTCGAGTTCAGGCCCGGGGGGAGCAGTTCTTC.

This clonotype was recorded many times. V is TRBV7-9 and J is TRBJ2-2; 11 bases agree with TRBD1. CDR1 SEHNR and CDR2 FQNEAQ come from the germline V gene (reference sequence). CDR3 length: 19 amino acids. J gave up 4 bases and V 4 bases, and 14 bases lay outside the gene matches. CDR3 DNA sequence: TGTGCCAGCAGCTACCCCCTTGGACAGGGGGCGAGGCTCACCGGGGAGCTGTTTTTT. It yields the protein CASSYPLGQGARLTGELFF. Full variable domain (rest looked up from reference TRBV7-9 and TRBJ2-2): DTGVSQNPRHKITKRGQNVTFRCDPISEHNRLYWYRQTLGQGPEFLTYFQNEAQLEKSRLLSDRFSAERPKGSFSTLEIQRTEQGDSAMYLCASSYPLGQGARLTGELFFGEGSRLTVL.

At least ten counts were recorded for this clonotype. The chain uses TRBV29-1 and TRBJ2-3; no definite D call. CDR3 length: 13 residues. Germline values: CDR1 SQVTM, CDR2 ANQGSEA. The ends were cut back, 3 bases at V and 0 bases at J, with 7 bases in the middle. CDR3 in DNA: TGCAGCGTTGATATAGGTAGCACAGATACGCAGTATTTT. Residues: CSVDIGSTDTQYF.

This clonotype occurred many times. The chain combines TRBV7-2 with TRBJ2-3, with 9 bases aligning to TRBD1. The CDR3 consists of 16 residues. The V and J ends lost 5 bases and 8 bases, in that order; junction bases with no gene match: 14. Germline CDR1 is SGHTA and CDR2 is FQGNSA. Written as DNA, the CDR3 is TGTGCCAGCAGCCTGGGACAGGGACTGCACAGATCTACGCAGTATTTT. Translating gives CASSLGQGLHRSTQYF.

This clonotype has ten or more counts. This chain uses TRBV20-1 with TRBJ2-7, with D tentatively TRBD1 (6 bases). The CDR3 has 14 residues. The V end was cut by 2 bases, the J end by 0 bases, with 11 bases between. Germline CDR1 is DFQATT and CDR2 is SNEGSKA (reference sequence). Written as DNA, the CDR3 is TGCAGTGCTAGAATGCAGGGGATCTCCTACGAGCAGTACTTC. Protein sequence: CSARMQGISYEQYF.

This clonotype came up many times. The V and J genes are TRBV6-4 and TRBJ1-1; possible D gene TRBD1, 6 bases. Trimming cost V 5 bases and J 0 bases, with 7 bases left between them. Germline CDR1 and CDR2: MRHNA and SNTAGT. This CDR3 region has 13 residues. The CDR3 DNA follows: TGTGCCAGCAGTTGGACAGTGAACACTGAAGCTTTCTTT. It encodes CASSWTVNTEAFF.

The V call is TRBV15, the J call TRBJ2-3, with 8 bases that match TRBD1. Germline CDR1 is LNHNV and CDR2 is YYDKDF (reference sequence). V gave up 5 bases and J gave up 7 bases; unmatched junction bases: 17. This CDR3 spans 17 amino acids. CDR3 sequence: CATSGALTGASAYTQYF. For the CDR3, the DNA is TGTGCCACCAGCGGCGCCCTGACAGGGGCAAGCGCATATACGCAGTATTTT. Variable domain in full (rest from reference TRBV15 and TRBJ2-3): DAMVIQNPRYQVTQFGKPVTLSCSQTLNHNVMYWYQQKSSQAPKLLFHYYDKDFNNEADTPDNFQSRRPNTSFCFLDIRSPGLGDTAMYLCATSGALTGASAYTQYFGPGTRLTVL.

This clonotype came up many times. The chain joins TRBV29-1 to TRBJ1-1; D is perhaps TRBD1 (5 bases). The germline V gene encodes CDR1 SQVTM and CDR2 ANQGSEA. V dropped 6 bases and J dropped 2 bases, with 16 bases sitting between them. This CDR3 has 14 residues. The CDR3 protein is CSVQPGRQNTEAFF. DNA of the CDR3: TGCAGCGTCCAACCGGGACGGCAAAACACTGAAGCTTTCTTT.

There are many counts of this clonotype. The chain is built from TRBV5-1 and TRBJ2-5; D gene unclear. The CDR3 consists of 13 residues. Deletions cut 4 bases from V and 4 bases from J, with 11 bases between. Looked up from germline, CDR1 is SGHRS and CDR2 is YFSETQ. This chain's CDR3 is CASSANIGETQYF. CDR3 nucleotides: TGCGCCAGCAGCGCCAACATAGGAGAGACCCAGTACTTC.

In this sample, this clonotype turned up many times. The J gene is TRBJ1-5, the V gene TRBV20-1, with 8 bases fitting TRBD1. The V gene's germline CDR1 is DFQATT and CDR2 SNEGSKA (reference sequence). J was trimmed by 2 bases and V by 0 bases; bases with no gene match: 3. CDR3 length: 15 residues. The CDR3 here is CSARDRGQGNQPQHF. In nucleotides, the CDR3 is TGCAGTGCTAGAGACAGGGGGCAAGGCAATCAGCCCCAGCATTTT.

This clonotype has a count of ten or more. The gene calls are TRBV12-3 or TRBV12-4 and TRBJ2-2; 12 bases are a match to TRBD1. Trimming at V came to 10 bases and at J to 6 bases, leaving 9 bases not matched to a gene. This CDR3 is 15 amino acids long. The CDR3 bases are TGTGCCAACAGGCACCGGGACAGGGGGCCCGGGGAGCTGTTTTTT. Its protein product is CANRHRDRGPGELFF.

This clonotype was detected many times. CDR3 amino acids: CASVYQVGGPVSGANVLTF. CDR3 sequence (DNA): TGTGCCAGCGTATACCAGGTCGGGGGGCCCGTGTCAGGGGCCAACGTCCTGACTTTC. The chain joins TRBV12-3 or TRBV12-4 to TRBJ2-6; possibly TRBD2 for D (7 bases). This CDR3 has 19 amino acids. The V end lost 8 bases, the J end lost 4 bases, and 27 bases lay between the germline ends.

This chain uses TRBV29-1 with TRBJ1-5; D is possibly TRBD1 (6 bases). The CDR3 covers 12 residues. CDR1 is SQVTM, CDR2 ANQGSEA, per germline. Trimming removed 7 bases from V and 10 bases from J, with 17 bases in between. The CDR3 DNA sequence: TGCAGCGCCCGGACAGTGAATGGACCCCAGCATTTT. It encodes CSARTVNGPQHF.

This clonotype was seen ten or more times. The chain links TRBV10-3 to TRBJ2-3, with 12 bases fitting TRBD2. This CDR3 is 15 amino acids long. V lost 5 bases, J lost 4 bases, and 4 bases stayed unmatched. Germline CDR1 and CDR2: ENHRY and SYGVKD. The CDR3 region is CAISKTSGSSDTQYF. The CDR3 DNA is TGTGCCATCAGTAAGACTAGCGGGAGTTCAGATACGCAGTATTTT.

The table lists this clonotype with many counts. CDR3 DNA: TGCGCCAGCAGCTCAGGGGGTAGCAATCAGCCCCAGCATTTT. This codes for CASSSGGSNQPQHF. The chain couples TRBV5-1 to TRBJ1-5; the match to TRBD1 covers 7 bases. CDR3 size: 14 residues. Germline CDR1 reads SGHRS; CDR2 reads YFSETQ. V shed 3 bases and J 0 bases; nucleotides not matched to a gene: 0.

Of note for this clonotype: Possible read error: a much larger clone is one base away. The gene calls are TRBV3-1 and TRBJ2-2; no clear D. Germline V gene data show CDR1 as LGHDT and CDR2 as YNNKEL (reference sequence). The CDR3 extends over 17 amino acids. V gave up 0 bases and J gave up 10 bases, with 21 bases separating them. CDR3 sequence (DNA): TGTGCCAGCAGCCAAGACTTGGTAGGCATGTTCGGCGTGGAGCTGTTTTTT. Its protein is CASSQDLVGMFGVELFF.

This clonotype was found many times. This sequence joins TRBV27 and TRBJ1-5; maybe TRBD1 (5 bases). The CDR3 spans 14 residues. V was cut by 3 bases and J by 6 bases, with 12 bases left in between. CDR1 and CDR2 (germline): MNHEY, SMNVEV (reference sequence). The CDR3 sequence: CASSLWGGGQPQHF. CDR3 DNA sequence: TGTGCCAGCAGTTTGTGGGGGGGAGGTCAGCCCCAGCATTTT.

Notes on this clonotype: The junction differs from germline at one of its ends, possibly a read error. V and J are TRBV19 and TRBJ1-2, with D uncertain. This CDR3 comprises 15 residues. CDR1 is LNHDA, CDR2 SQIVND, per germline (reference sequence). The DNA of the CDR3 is TGTGCCAGTAGGATCCCAAGCAGGCTGGTGGATGGCTGCACCTTC. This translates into CASRIPSRLVDGCTF.

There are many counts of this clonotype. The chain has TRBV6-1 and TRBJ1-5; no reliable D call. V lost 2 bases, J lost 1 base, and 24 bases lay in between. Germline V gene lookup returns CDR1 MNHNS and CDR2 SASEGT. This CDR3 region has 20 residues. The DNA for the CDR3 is TGTGCCAGCAGTGAATCGGAGAACCCTCAGATTAAACGCAGCAATCAGCCCCAGCATTTT. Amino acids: CASSESENPQIKRSNQPQHF.

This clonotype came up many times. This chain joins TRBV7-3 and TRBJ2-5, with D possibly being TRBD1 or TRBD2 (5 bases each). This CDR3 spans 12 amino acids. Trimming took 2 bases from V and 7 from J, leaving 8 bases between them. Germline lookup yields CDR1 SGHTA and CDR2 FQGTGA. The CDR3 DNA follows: TGTGCCAGCAGCTTACGGGACGGGACCCAGTACTTC. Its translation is CASSLRDGTQYF.